What follows describes a single T cell receptor (beta chain). V shed 5 bases and J shed 0 bases, with 17 bases lying between them. CDR3 size: 16 residues. In germline, CDR1 is SEHNR, CDR2 FQNEAQ (reference sequence). The sample belongs to a study of blood T cell repertoires in COVID-19. The wider study: PBMCs, B-cell-depleted T cells, or T cells were the source of the cDNA or gDNA that made up the material.

Measured with immunoSEQ multiplex PCR; TCRdb has only the in-frame clones, and not every one. The sample has approximately 150,000 clones, around 84% seen once. Sample: peripheral blood. This clonotype was obtained from a middle-aged man with acute or convalescent COVID-19. V gene TRBV7-9 combines with J gene TRBJ2-7; a weak D match, TRBD1 (6 bases). CDR3 coding DNA: TGTGCCAGCAGCCCTTATTCGGACAGCTACTCCTACGAGCAGTACTTC. It codes for CASSPYSDSYSYEQYF.